This T cell receptor (beta chain) appears in the sequencing data of a study of vaccination and CD4 T cells after COVID-19. Whole-study results and caveats: Convalescent patients' clones that were vaccine-specific were spike mono-reactive in 304 of 307 cases.

Treatment given: roughly 11-day PBMC culture with coronavirus spike peptide pools or control peptides (ViraFEST assay). ViraFEST relied on peptide pools to expand antigen-specific T cells; the TCRs were sequenced afterward. Cell culture was performed with 2.2 million or so PBMCs per well in the presence of approximately 10 IU/ml IL-2 and 7.5 to 10 ug/ml peptide pools. In the case of this clonotype: Its antigen is as yet unknown.

Sequenced with the Oncomine TCR Beta short-read assay was DNA taken from cultured CD4+ T cells. MiXCR was run by TCRdb on the PCR reads, yielding one entry per CDR3 protein. The sample lists roughly 18,000 distinct CDR3 sequences, about 77% occurring once. Germline lookup yields CDR1 DFQATT and CDR2 SNEGSKA (reference sequence). J gave up 0 bases and V 5 bases, and 11 bases lay outside the gene matches. The CDR3 loop spans 16 amino acids. The sequenced sample was CD4+ T cells from blood, cultured in vitro, obtained after SARS-CoV-2 vaccination. V and J are TRBV20-1 and TRBJ2-5; 8 positions match TRBD2. The TCR originated in a human donor who received a COVID-19 vaccine. The CDR3 reads CSASRAVAGYQETQYF. In DNA form, the CDR3 reads TGCAGTGCTTCGCGGGCGGTAGCGGGGTACCAAGAGACCCAGTACTTC.